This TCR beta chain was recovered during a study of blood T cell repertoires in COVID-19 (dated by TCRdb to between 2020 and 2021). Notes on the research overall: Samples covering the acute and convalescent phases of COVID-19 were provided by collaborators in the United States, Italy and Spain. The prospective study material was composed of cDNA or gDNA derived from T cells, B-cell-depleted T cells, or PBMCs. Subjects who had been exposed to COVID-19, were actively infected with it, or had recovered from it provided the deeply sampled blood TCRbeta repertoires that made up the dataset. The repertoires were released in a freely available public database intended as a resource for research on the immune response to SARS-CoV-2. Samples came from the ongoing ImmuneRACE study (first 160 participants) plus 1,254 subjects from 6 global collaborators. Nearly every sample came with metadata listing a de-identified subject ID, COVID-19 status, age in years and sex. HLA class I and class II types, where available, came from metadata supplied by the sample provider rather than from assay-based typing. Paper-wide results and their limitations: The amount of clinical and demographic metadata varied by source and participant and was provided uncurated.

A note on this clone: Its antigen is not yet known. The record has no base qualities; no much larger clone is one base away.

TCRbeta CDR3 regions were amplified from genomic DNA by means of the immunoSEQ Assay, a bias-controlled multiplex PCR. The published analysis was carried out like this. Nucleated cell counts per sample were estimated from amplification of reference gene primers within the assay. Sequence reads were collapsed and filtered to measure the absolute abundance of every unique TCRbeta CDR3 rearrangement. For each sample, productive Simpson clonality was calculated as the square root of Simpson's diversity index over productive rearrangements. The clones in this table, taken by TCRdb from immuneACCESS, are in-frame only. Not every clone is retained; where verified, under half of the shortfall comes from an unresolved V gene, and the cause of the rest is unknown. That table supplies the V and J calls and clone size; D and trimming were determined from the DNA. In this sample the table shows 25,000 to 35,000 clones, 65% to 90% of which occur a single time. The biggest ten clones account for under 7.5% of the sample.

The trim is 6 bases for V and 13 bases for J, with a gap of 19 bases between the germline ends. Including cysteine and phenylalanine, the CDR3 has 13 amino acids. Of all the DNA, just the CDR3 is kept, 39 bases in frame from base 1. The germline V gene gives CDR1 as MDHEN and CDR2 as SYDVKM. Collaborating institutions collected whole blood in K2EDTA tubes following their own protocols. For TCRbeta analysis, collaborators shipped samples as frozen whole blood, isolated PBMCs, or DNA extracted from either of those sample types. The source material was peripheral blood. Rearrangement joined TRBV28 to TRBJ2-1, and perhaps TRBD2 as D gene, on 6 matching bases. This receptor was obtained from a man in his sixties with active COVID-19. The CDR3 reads CASSTGGASFQFF. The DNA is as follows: TGTGCCAGCAGCACAGGAGGGGCGTCTTTCCAGTTCTTC.